This TCR beta chain comes out of a study of blood T cell repertoires in COVID-19. Study overall: PBMCs, B-cell-depleted T cells, or T cells provided the cDNA or gDNA that made up the material.

Repertoires were generated with immunoSEQ multiplex PCR, while TCRdb's copy carries only in-frame clones and drops some. The repertoire holds 90,000 to 130,000 clones, with approximately 88% as singletons. The sample consisted of peripheral blood. The receptor was derived from a human donor in a cohort sampled during active COVID-19.

CDR3 bases: TGCGCCAGCAGCTTGAGACAGAACTATAATTCACCCCTCCACTTT. Translating it yields CASSLRQNYNSPLHF. The chain employs TRBV5-1 and TRBJ1-6; possibly TRBD1 for D (5 bases). CDR1 SGHRS and CDR2 YFSETQ come from the germline V gene. There are 15 residues in the CDR3. Trimming left V 1 base short and J 3 bases short, with 8 bases between.